Shown below are 22 T cell receptor beta chains from a single sample sequenced in a study of blood T cells in healthy people across ages. Alongside a J-beta primer mix, a sample-barcoded 5' primer served in a second PCR lasting roughly 7 to 12 cycles. TCRdb fed the 5' RACE reads into MiXCR, producing one record per CDR3 protein. The sample comprises 1,500,000 or so distinct CDR3 sequences, approximately 59% of which are singletons, and 6.5% to 8.5% rests with the top ten. The sample was blood. The origin of the receptors is a man aged 18 to 30 in good health.

The CDR3, as DNA: TGTGCCAGCAGCCAGCCTCAGGGTTCAAGCCCCTATGGCTACACCTTC. It encodes CASSQPQGSSPYGYTF. The chain joins TRBV7-9 to TRBJ1-2; a weak D match, TRBD1 (5 bases). Germline CDR1 SEHNR, CDR2 FQNEAQ (reference sequence). Trimming took 5 bases from V and 4 from J, leaving 20 bases between them. CDR3 length: 16 residues. Drawing the rest from reference TRBV7-9 and TRBJ1-2, the complete variable domain is DTGVSQNPRHKITKRGQNVTFRCDPISEHNRLYWYRQTLGQGPEFLTYFQNEAQLEKSRLLSDRFSAERPKGSFSTLEIQRTEQGDSAMYLCASSQPQGSSPYGYTFGSGTRLTVV.

The table lists this clonotype with a count of one. This chain uses TRBV2 with TRBJ2-1; TRBD2 matches 7 bases. V shed 8 bases, J shed 5 bases, and the junction held 9 bases outside the gene matches. Germline loops: CDR1 SNHLY, CDR2 FYNNEI. CDR3 size: 14 residues. For the CDR3, the DNA is TGTGCCAGCGGCGGGGGAATAATCGACAATGAGCAGTTCTTC. Encoded protein: CASGGGIIDNEQFF.

The rearrangement uses TRBV29-1 and TRBJ2-5; perhaps TRBD2 as D (6 bases). The CDR3 length is 14 residues. V was trimmed by 5 bases and J by 1 base, leaving 14 bases between them. Germline V gene sequence: CDR1 SQVTM, CDR2 ANQGSEA. CDR3 sequence: CSVTRRGGQETQYF. The DNA for the CDR3 is TGCAGCGTTACCAGGAGGGGAGGCCAAGAGACCCAGTACTTC.

V is TRBV12-3 or TRBV12-4 and J is TRBJ2-5; TRBD2 is a possible D gene (6 bases). Trimming stripped 1 base from V and 1 base from J, with 13 bases between. The CDR3 has 16 residues. The CDR3 loop is CASSLDRVGGQETQYF. The DNA of the CDR3 is TGTGCCAGCAGTTTAGATCGCGTGGGGGGCCAAGAGACCCAGTACTTC.

The chain has TRBV6-5 and TRBJ1-2; the D gene is possibly TRBD1 (5 bases). The ends were cut back, 0 bases at V and 5 bases at J, with 10 bases in the middle. In germline, CDR1 is MNHEY, CDR2 SVGAGI. The CDR3 contains 14 residues. The CDR3 region is CASSYSGTQYGYTF. The CDR3, as DNA: TGTGCCAGCAGTTACTCCGGGACTCAATATGGCTACACCTTC.

The chain links TRBV12-3 or TRBV12-4 to TRBJ2-1; unclear D gene. Trimming removed 1 base from V and 0 bases from J, with 10 bases in between. This CDR3 spans 16 amino acids. CDR3 amino acids: CASSLVRQTSYNEQFF. CDR3 DNA sequence: TGTGCCAGCAGTTTAGTCAGGCAGACCTCCTACAATGAGCAGTTCTTC.

V and J are TRBV4-1 and TRBJ2-2; TRBD2 aligns across 9 bases. Germline CDR1 MGHRA, CDR2 YSYEKL. V was clipped by 4 bases and J by 2 bases; unmatched bases: 8. This CDR3 spans 17 amino acids. CDR3 bases: TGCGCCAGCAGCCGAACACTAGCGGGCCGAAACACCGGGGAGCTGTTTTTT. Encoded protein: CASSRTLAGRNTGELFF.

The chain carries TRBV6-2 or TRBV6-3 and TRBJ1-1, with D possibly TRBD1 on 5 matching bases. Germline V CDR1 and CDR2: MNHEY, SVGEGT. The CDR3 runs 15 residues. V lost 0 bases to trimming and J lost 6 bases, with 14 bases between them. The CDR3 sequence is CASSYSQGFISEAFF. CDR3 sequence (DNA): TGTGCCAGCAGTTACTCTCAGGGATTTATTTCTGAAGCTTTCTTT.

This clonotype was detected only a few times. The J gene is TRBJ2-5, the V gene TRBV29-1; 14 nucleotides align to TRBD2. Trimming at V came to 7 bases and at J to 4 bases, leaving 5 bases not matched to a gene. Germline-derived CDR1 and CDR2 are SQVTM and ANQGSEA. The CDR3 is made up of 14 amino acids. CDR3 nucleotides: TGCAGCGCTAGACTAGCGGGAGGGGGAGAGACCCAGTACTTC. Translated: CSARLAGGGETQYF.

The chain couples TRBV2 to TRBJ2-1; a possible D gene is TRBD2 (6 bases). Trimming removed 3 bases from V and 12 bases from J, with 9 bases in between. CDR1 SNHLY and CDR2 FYNNEI come from the germline V gene. This CDR3 spans 11 amino acids. CDR3 in DNA: TGTGCCAGCAGTGAGACTAGTGGGCAGTTCTTC. Protein product: CASSETSGQFF.

This chain links TRBV12-3 or TRBV12-4 with TRBJ2-1; 12 bases fit TRBD2. Unmatched junction bases numbered 6, after V lost 6 bases and J lost 6 bases. CDR3 length: 15 residues. The CDR3 protein is CASSHGLAGINEQFF. In DNA, the CDR3 is TGTGCCAGCAGCCACGGACTAGCGGGGATCAATGAGCAGTTCTTC.

This clonotype occurred a few times. The genes are TRBV29-1 and TRBJ2-1, with 11 bases identical to TRBD1. Germline assignment: CDR1 SQVTM and CDR2 ANQGSEA. The CDR3 extends over 14 amino acids. Trimming cost V 5 bases and J 4 bases; bases outside gene matches: 4. The CDR3, as DNA: TGCAGCGTTTACGGGACAGGGGGGTACAATGAGCAGTTCTTC. Protein sequence: CSVYGTGGYNEQFF.

The rearrangement joins TRBV5-1 to TRBJ2-5; 9 positions match TRBD1. Matching the DNA end better, TRBJ2-7 makes the J call doubtful. This CDR3 has 16 residues. CDR1 and CDR2 from the germline V gene are SGHRS and YFSETQ. As DNA, the CDR3 is TGCGCCAGCAGCTTAAGACCGGGACAGGGTTCGGGCGAGCAGTACTTC. Its translation: CASSLRPGQGSGEQYF.

The chain is built from TRBV30 and TRBJ1-1; no definite D call. The CDR3 is 13 residues long. With 1 base removed from V and 9 bases from J, the gap between germline ends came to 15 bases. Germline CDR1 and CDR2: GTSNPN and SVGIG (reference sequence). DNA for the CDR3: TGTGCCTGGAGTGACTCGCGGACGGACCAAGCTTTCTTT. It encodes CAWSDSRTDQAFF.

To note about this clonotype: One junction end does not reproduce the germline sequence, and a read error may be involved. The rearrangement joins TRBV6-5 to TRBJ1-5; no definite D call. There are 18 residues in the CDR3. The germline gives CDR1 MNHEY, CDR2 SVGAGI. The CDR3 nucleotides read TGTGCCAGCAGTCACTCGACGGCCAGAAGGAATAGCAATCAGCCCCAGCATTTT. This translates into CASSHSTARRNSNQPQHF.

The chain employs TRBV10-1 and TRBJ1-2, with D maybe TRBD1 (5 bases). The V end was cut by 4 bases, the J end by 3 bases, with 9 bases between. This CDR3 has 13 residues. Germline V gene sequence: CDR1 WNHNN, CDR2 SYGVQD (reference sequence). The CDR3 sequence is CASSGEGDYGYTF. DNA for the CDR3: TGCGCCAGCAGTGGGGAAGGGGACTATGGCTACACCTTC.

V usage is TRBV2 and J usage is TRBJ2-4; D is ambiguous. In germline, CDR1 is SNHLY, CDR2 FYNNEI. There are 13 residues in the CDR3. V lost 7 bases, J lost 13 bases, and 20 bases lay in between. Here the CDR3 DNA reads TGTGCCAGCAAGACCTACTCCTACAATGGGCAGTACTTC. Translation gives CASKTYSYNGQYF.

The rearrangement links TRBV5-6 to TRBJ2-2, with D perhaps TRBD1 (5 bases). V gave up 3 bases and J gave up 4 bases, with 13 bases separating them. In germline, CDR1 is SGHDT, CDR2 YYEEEE. The CDR3 length is 15 residues. This chain's CDR3 is CASSSGFTGTGELFF. CDR3 nucleotide sequence: TGTGCCAGCAGCTCTGGGTTTACAGGCACCGGGGAGCTGTTTTTT.

This clonotype was observed a handful of times. One junction end does not reproduce the germline sequence, and a read error may be involved. CDR3 DNA: TGTGCCAGCAGCTCGACCTCTACTGGACTGTGGGGAGATACTCAGTATTTT. Translating gives CASSSTSTGLWGDTQYF. V usage is TRBV7-9 and J usage is TRBJ2-3; tentatively, D is TRBD2 (5 bases). CDR1 is SEHNR and CDR2 is FQNEAQ in the germline V gene (reference sequence). This CDR3 has 17 amino acids.

V is TRBV7-2 and J is TRBJ1-4, with D perhaps matching TRBD1 (5 bases). The germline CDR1 and CDR2 sequences are SGHTA and FQGNSA. The V and J ends lost 6 bases and 6 bases respectively, with 17 bases between them. The CDR3 is 15 amino acids. Written as DNA, the CDR3 is TGTGCCAGCAGGGCTGAGGGGAATGGGGATGAAAAACTGTTTTTT. It encodes CASRAEGNGDEKLFF. The full variable domain, rest sourced from reference TRBV7-2 and TRBJ1-4, is GAGVSQSPSNKVTEKGKDVELRCDPISGHTALYWYRQSLGQGLEFLIYFQGNSAPDKSGLPSDRFSAERTGGSVSTLTIQRTQQEDSAVYLCASRAEGNGDEKLFFGSGTQLSVL.

In this sample, this clonotype turned up a few times. CDR3 amino acids: CASSPPGWNIQYF. CDR3 nucleotide sequence: TGTGCCAGCAGCCCCCCCGGGTGGAACATTCAGTACTTC. The rearrangement joins TRBV3-1 to TRBJ2-4, with D unresolved. Germline V gene lookup returns CDR1 LGHDT and CDR2 YNNKEL (reference sequence). CDR3 length: 13 amino acids. V was shortened by 4 bases and J by 7 bases, with 11 bases between the two germline ends.

The chain is built from TRBV5-5 and TRBJ1-2; TRBD1 matches 7 bases. V was pared by 9 bases and J by 1 base, with 15 bases of the junction left unmatched. From germline, CDR1 is SGHKS and CDR2 YYEKEE (reference sequence). The CDR3 runs 16 residues. This chain's CDR3 is CANSWRQGPFNYGYTF. CDR3 sequence (DNA): TGTGCCAACAGTTGGAGACAGGGCCCCTTTAACTATGGCTACACCTTC.